In its sample, the clone carrying this T cell receptor (beta chain) was seen a few times. Antigen unknown. This CDR3 is 13 amino acids long. J was trimmed by 2 bases and V by 8 bases; bases with no gene match: 4. CDR1 is SNHLY and CDR2 is FYNNEI in the germline V gene. This sample is part of a study of cytomegalovirus exposure and HLA in healthy donors. PCR primers comprised 60 Vbeta and 13 Jbeta primers. Repertoires were generated with immunoSEQ multiplex PCR, while TCRdb's copy carries only in-frame clones and drops some. The sample has 150,000 to 200,000 clones; over 60% are singletons. Study results and limitations: Later examination showed HLA-associated TCR beta chains had greater clonal expansion than equally common others. For presence/absence analyses, sequencing depth was assumed to be roughly uniform across donors.

The sequence was obtained from a male donor in good health and CMV-seronegative. The sample comprised PBMCs. V usage is TRBV2 and J usage is TRBJ2-3; 7 bases are shared with TRBD2. In DNA form, the CDR3 reads TGTGCCAGCTCCGGGAGGCACACAGATACGCAGTATTTT. This translates into CASSGRHTDTQYF.